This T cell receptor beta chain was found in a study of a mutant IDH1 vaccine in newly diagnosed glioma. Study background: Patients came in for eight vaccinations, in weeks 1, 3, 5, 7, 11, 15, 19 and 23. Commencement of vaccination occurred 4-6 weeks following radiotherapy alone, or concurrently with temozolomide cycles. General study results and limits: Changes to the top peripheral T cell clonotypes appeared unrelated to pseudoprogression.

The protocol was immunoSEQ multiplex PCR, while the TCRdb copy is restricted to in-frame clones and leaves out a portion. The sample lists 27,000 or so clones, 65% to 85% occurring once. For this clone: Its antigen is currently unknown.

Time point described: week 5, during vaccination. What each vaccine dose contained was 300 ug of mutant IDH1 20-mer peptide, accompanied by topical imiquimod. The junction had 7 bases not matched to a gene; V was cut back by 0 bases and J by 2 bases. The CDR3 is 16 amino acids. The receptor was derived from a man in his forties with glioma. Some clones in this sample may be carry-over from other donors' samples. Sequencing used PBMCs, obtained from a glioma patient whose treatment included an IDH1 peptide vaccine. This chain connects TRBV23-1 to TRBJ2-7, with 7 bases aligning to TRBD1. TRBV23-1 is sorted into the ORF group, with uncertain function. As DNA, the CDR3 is TGCGCCAGCAGTCAATCCATCGCAACAGGGGCCTACGAGCAGTACTTC. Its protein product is CASSQSIATGAYEQYF.